This T cell receptor beta chain is drawn from a study of CD8+ T cells in alopecia areata. As regards this clone: What it recognizes is unknown.

Once RNA had been extracted, it was reverse transcribed into cDNA to act as the sequencing template. Clones were sequenced by immunoSEQ multiplex PCR, and TCRdb holds only the in-frame ones, with some missing. The table records around 80,000 clones, roughly 51% of them present only once. Findings and limits, study-wide: Affected scalp, especially in alopecia totalis/universalis, had a higher clonality than normal scalp did. Among patients, TCR sharing was less clear than in mice, a difference possibly due in part to HLA diversity in the patient population.

Researchers gathered lesional scalp punch biopsies and peripheral blood from patients with alopecia areata. V lost 2 bases, J lost 3 bases, and 8 bases stayed unmatched. From germline, CDR1 is SGHRS and CDR2 YFSETQ. This CDR3 is built from 17 residues. Sequences were obtained from NKG2D-high CD8+ T cells sorted from blood. The chain couples TRBV5-1 to TRBJ2-7, with 13 positions matching TRBD2. The clonotype was recovered from a human donor with alopecia areata. CDR3 nucleotide sequence: TGCGCCAGCAGCTTATCACCCGGACTAGCGGGAGACTACGAGCAGTACTTC. Translating it yields CASSLSPGLAGDYEQYF. Full variable domain (missing parts from reference TRBV5-1 and TRBJ2-7): KAGVTQTPRYLIKTRGQQVTLSCSPISGHRSVSWYQQTPGQGLQFLFEYFSETQRNKGNFPGRFSGRQFSNSRSEMNVSTLELGDSALYLCASSLSPGLAGDYEQYFGPGTRLTVT.